In its sample, the clone carrying this T cell receptor (beta chain) was seen many times. The data derive from a study of spatial heterogeneity in lung cancer. TCRdb re-called the 5' RACE reads with MiXCR, one entry per CDR3 protein. This sample has more than 35,000 distinct CDR3 sequences, with around 5.2% found just once. With 5 bases removed from V and 2 bases from J, the gap between germline ends came to 8 bases. Per germline, CDR1 LNHNV and CDR2 YYDKDF (reference sequence). This CDR3 is 13 amino acids long. Time point indicated: sample taken at primary tumor resection. Sequencing was performed on whole RNA extracted from tumor and nontumor lung tissue, or from frozen PBMC, and the material was left unsorted.

J is TRBJ2-3 and V is TRBV15, with D possibly being TRBD1 or TRBD2 (5 bases each). This TCR came from a female donor with early-stage non-small cell lung cancer. The input for sequencing was PBMCs, taken at surgery. The CDR3 spells CATSLGATDTQYF. The CDR3 DNA reads as TGTGCCACCAGCCTCGGGGCCACAGATACGCAGTATTTT.